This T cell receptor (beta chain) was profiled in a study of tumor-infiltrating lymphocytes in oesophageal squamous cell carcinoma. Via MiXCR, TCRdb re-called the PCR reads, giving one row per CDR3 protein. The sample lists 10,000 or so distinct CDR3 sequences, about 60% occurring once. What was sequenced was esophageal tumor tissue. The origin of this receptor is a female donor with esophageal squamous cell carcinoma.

As DNA, the CDR3 is TGTGCCAGCAGTTTAGGGGAGGCAGATACGCAGTATTTT. This encodes CASSLGEADTQYF. The chain employs TRBV12-3 or TRBV12-4 and TRBJ2-3, with D possibly being TRBD2 (6 bases). This CDR3 has 13 residues. V shed 1 base and J shed 4 bases, with 6 bases lying between them.